This record looks at one T cell receptor beta chain sequence and its context. This sample is part of a study of shared T cell receptors in the human thymus. Some clones are missing from TCRdb's copy, which holds only in-frame ones; the method was immunoSEQ multiplex PCR. Altogether approximately 580,000 clones are present, approximately 78% being singletons, with the ten largest covering more than 0.01%. Germline lookup yields CDR1 SGHTA and CDR2 FQGNSA. The V gene lost 1 base and the J gene lost 2 bases, with 21 bases spanning the gap. The CDR3 contains 18 residues. These same records also appear under a second study, on human thymus T cells. That report adds: Corrective heart surgery yielded resections, and these provided the thymus tissue.

The sample consisted of thymocytes. The V gene is TRBV7-2, the J gene TRBJ2-7, with D possibly being TRBD1 (5 bases). The TCR comes from a boy younger than two with a congenital heart defect. As DNA, the CDR3 is TGTGCCAGCAGCTTAGAAATGCTCCCCCAGGGATCCCCCTACGAGCAGTACTTC. Amino acid sequence: CASSLEMLPQGSPYEQYF.